The clone carrying this T cell receptor (beta chain) has at least ten counts. A much larger clone differs by one base, so this may be a read error. Using MiXCR, TCRdb reanalyzed the PCR reads. Of about 33,000 clones in the sample, over 15% are singletons; the top ten hold over 10%. The data were obtained in a study of metastatic and nonmetastatic thyroid tumors. Germline CDR1 SGHVS, CDR2 FQNEAQ. The CDR3 consists of 14 residues. The germline V and J ends were trimmed by 1 base and 4 bases, with 7 bases remaining between them. Nobody among the patients had been given any treatment before thyroid surgery.

The specimen was blood. J is TRBJ2-2 and V is TRBV7-8; D unclear. This clonotype was sampled from a male donor with papillary thyroid cancer or a benign thyroid nodule (not recorded which). Some clones in this sample may be carry-over from other donors' samples. The CDR3 nucleotides are TGTGCCAGCAGCTTAGTAGTGGTCACCGGGGAGCTGTTTTTT. This translates into CASSLVVVTGELFF.